This paragraph covers one T cell receptor beta chain sequence. Repertoires were generated with immunoSEQ multiplex PCR, while TCRdb's copy carries only in-frame clones and drops some. The sample contains roughly 290,000 clones, roughly 86% of which appear only once. This specimen belongs to a study of blood T cell repertoires in COVID-19. CDR3 length: 12 amino acids. The rearrangement joins TRBV21-1 to TRBJ1-1. TRBV21-1 is listed as a pseudogene. The sample consisted of peripheral blood. This TCR came from a young woman who had recovered from COVID-19. The CDR3 nucleotides are TGTGCCAGCAGCCCCTCGGACACTGAAGCTTTCTTT. Translated, it gives CASSPSDTEAFF.